This T cell receptor beta chain was obtained from a study of T-cell reconstitution after alpha-beta-depleted transplantation in children. This CDR3 is built from 19 residues. CDR1 and CDR2 (germline): DFQATT, SNEGSKA (reference sequence). The V and J ends lost 2 bases and 2 bases respectively, with 25 bases between them. This clonotype was picked up many times. Researchers prepared the TCRbeta library using unique molecular identifiers, the study reports. MiXCR was run by TCRdb on the PCR reads, yielding one entry per CDR3 protein. The sample has fewer than 120,000 distinct CDR3 sequences, about a tenth seen once.

The source was PBMCs from the stem cell graft donor, collected from the stem cell graft. The gene calls are TRBV20-1 and TRBJ1-5; possibly TRBD1 for D (5 bases). The TCR originated in a human donor who donated a stem cell graft to a child with acute lymphoblastic leukemia. CDR3 sequence reads: CSARTTGVRGGPGNQPQHF. CDR3 in DNA: TGCAGTGCTAGAACCACGGGGGTAAGGGGCGGACCGGGCAATCAGCCCCAGCATTTT.